The 18 T cell receptor beta chains reported below all come from one sample, sequenced in a study of blood T cell repertoires in COVID-19. Profiled with immunoSEQ multiplex PCR; TCRdb holds only in-frame clones, not every one. The table has around 260,000 clones, approximately 90% seen once; the top ten hold about 2.2%. Material for sequencing was peripheral blood. Receptors were obtained from a woman aged 30 to 39 with COVID-19, enrolled during active disease.

The chain is built from TRBV30 and TRBJ1-1, with D unclear. The V gene lost 0 bases and the J gene lost 0 bases, with 14 bases spanning the gap. CDR3 length: 16 residues. Germline CDR1 GTSNPN, CDR2 SVGIG (reference sequence). CDR3: CAWSVSLLSVNTEAFF. Written as DNA, the CDR3 is TGTGCCTGGAGTGTTTCTCTTCTAAGCGTGAACACTGAAGCTTTCTTT. Looking up the rest from reference TRBV30 and TRBJ1-1 gives the full variable domain: SQTIHQWPATLVQPVGSPLSLECTVEGTSNPNLYWYRQAAGRGLQLLFYSVGIGQISSEVPQNLSASRPQDRQFILSSKKLLLSDSGFYLCAWSVSLLSVNTEAFFGQGTRLTVV.

V and J are TRBV3-1 (or the pseudogene TRBV3-2) and TRBJ2-6; D may be TRBD2 (5 bases). Trimming pared 1 base from V and 0 bases from J, leaving 28 bases between. CDR3 length equals 23 residues. In germline, CDR1 is LGHDT, CDR2 YNNKEL (reference sequence). CDR3 DNA sequence: TGTGCCAGCAGCCAAGTCCTACGCGGGTTCGAGACCCGTAAAACCTCTGGGGCCAACGTCCTGACTTTC. This codes for CASSQVLRGFETRKTSGANVLTF.

The rearrangement uses TRBV28 and TRBJ1-5; 8 bases agree with TRBD1. The V and J ends lost 5 bases and 4 bases, in that order; junction bases with no gene match: 7. CDR3 length: 15 residues. CDR1 is MDHEN and CDR2 is SYDVKM in the germline V gene. The DNA of the CDR3 is TGTGCCAGCAGTCCGACGACAGGGGTAAATCAGCCCCAGCATTTT. Translated: CASSPTTGVNQPQHF.

V gene TRBV6-6 combines with J gene TRBJ2-1; unclear D gene. The CDR3 totals 13 residues. V lost 0 bases to trimming and J lost 9 bases, with 9 bases between them. The germline V gene encodes CDR1 MNHNY and CDR2 SVGAGI (reference sequence). CDR3 in DNA: TGTGCCAGCAGTTACTCGCCTTCGAGTGAGCAGTTCTTC. This sequence encodes CASSYSPSSEQFF.

This sequence joins TRBV27 and TRBJ2-3; the match to TRBD2 covers 10 bases. CDR1 and CDR2 from the germline V gene are MNHEY and SMNVEV (reference sequence). J lost 3 bases, V lost 4 bases, and 4 bases had no gene match. The CDR3 consists of 15 residues. CDR3 DNA: TGTGCCAGCAGTTCATCTAGCGGGAGTACAGATACGCAGTATTTT. As protein: CASSSSSGSTDTQYF.

This chain uses TRBV18 with TRBJ2-1; possibly TRBD1 for D (6 bases). CDR3 length: 15 amino acids. Germline V gene data show CDR1 as KGHSH and CDR2 as LQKENI. The ends were cut back, 10 bases at V and 4 bases at J, with 20 bases in the middle. DNA for the CDR3: TGTGCCAACTCTCTCCGACAGGCGAATTACAATGAGCAGTTCTTC. This encodes CANSLRQANYNEQFF.

The chain employs TRBV10-3 and TRBJ2-7; 8 nucleotides line up with TRBD1. The germline CDR1 and CDR2 sequences are ENHRY and SYGVKD. The CDR3 has 15 residues. The trim removed 3 bases at V and 2 bases at J, leaving 6 bases unmatched. In DNA form, the CDR3 reads TGTGCCATCAGTGATAGGCAGGGGGCTCCCTACGAGCAGTACTTC. Protein product: CAISDRQGAPYEQYF.

The chain recombines TRBV29-1 with TRBJ1-1; 8 bases line up with TRBD1. This CDR3 comprises 12 residues. CDR1 SQVTM and CDR2 ANQGSEA come from the germline V gene. Trimming took 6 bases from V and 4 from J; bases not matched to a gene: 4. The CDR3 spells CSVATGATEAFF. CDR3 nucleotides: TGCAGCGTCGCGACAGGGGCCACTGAAGCTTTCTTT.

The rearrangement links TRBV7-8 to TRBJ2-3; possibly TRBD1 for D (5 bases). The V end lost 3 bases, the J end lost 4 bases, and 17 bases lay between the germline ends. The V gene's germline CDR1 is SGHVS and CDR2 FQNEAQ. CDR3 length: 16 amino acids. DNA for the CDR3: TGTGCCAGCAGCTTTGAAGGGGTCTTTGCGTCAGATACGCAGTATTTT. Residues: CASSFEGVFASDTQYF. Based on the CDR3 plus reference TRBV7-8 and TRBJ2-3, the full variable domain is GAGVSQSPRYKVAKRGQDVALRCDPISGHVSLFWYQQALGQGPEFLTYFQNEAQLDKSGLPSDRFFAERPEGSVSTLKIQRTQQEDSAVYLCASSFEGVFASDTQYFGPGTRLTVL.

The V gene is TRBV7-8, the J gene TRBJ2-1; D might be TRBD2 (6 bases). Germline V gene sequence: CDR1 SGHVS, CDR2 FQNEAQ. The V gene lost 3 bases and the J gene lost 0 bases, with 18 bases spanning the gap. This CDR3 contains 18 residues. CDR3 residues: CASSLAIREQRSYNEQFF. CDR3 coding DNA: TGTGCCAGCAGCTTGGCTATACGGGAGCAACGCTCCTACAATGAGCAGTTCTTC.

V usage is TRBV4-1 and J usage is TRBJ1-5; TRBD1 aligns across 11 bases. CDR1 is MGHRA, CDR2 YSYEKL, per germline. The trim removed 3 bases at V and 7 bases at J, leaving 5 bases unmatched. CDR3 length: 15 amino acids. CDR3 coding DNA: TGCGCCAGCAGCCAGGGGACAGGGGGGAAACAGCCCCAGCATTTT. Translating gives CASSQGTGGKQPQHF.

This chain joins TRBV5-6 and TRBJ2-7; 15 bases are shared with TRBD2. V lost 4 bases, J lost 6 bases, and 8 bases stayed unmatched. Germline-derived CDR1 and CDR2 are SGHDT and YYEEEE. CDR3 length equals 16 residues. CDR3 bases: TGTGCCAGCAGCGGCTGGACTAGCGGGAGGGCGTCCGAGCAGTACTTC. Protein product: CASSGWTSGRASEQYF.

The genes are TRBV21-1 and TRBJ1-5; TRBD1 is the table's D call, not checked against the DNA. TRBV21-1 is given as a pseudogene. This CDR3 is 15 amino acids long. The CDR3 coding sequence is TGTGCCAGCAGACGAACGACAGGGCCGAATCAGCCCCAGCATTTT. As protein: CASRRTTGPNQPQHF.

The chain carries TRBV12-3 or TRBV12-4 and TRBJ1-2; tentative D call: TRBD1 (5 bases). V was shortened by 2 bases and J by 3 bases, with 7 bases between the two germline ends. The CDR3 has 13 amino acids. CDR3 in DNA: TGTGCCAGCAGTTTACAGGGATACTATGGCTACACCTTC. Translated: CASSLQGYYGYTF.

This clone was seen a handful of times. CDR3: CASSPFGASTDTQYF. The CDR3 DNA sequence: TGTGCCAGCAGCCCCTTTGGGGCTAGCACAGATACGCAGTATTTT. V usage is TRBV28 and J usage is TRBJ2-3; perhaps TRBD1 as D (5 bases). Looked up from germline, CDR1 is MDHEN and CDR2 is SYDVKM. V lost 6 bases, J lost 0 bases, and 13 bases lay in between. CDR3 length equals 15 residues.

This clone was seen just once. The chain joins TRBV30 to TRBJ2-2; tentative D call: TRBD2 (7 bases). Trimming shortened V by 8 bases and J by 8 bases, and 18 bases separated the two germline ends. Germline lookup yields CDR1 GTSNPN and CDR2 SVGIG (reference sequence). CDR3 size: 13 residues. Here the CDR3 reads CALRGGGSGELFF. The DNA for the CDR3 is TGTGCCCTAAGGGGGGGAGGGTCAGGGGAGCTGTTTTTT.

V and J are TRBV7-9 and TRBJ2-7; the D gene is possibly TRBD2 (6 bases). The germline V gene encodes CDR1 SEHNR and CDR2 FQNEAQ (reference sequence). This CDR3 comprises 12 residues. V was trimmed by 5 bases and J by 7 bases, leaving 12 bases between them. The CDR3 DNA reads TGTGCCAGCAGCCTATCCCGGGGGGAGCAGTACTTC. This gives the protein CASSLSRGEQYF.

The V call is TRBV10-3, the J call TRBJ2-1; 11 bases map to TRBD2. This CDR3 contains 12 residues. Germline V gene lookup returns CDR1 ENHRY and CDR2 SYGVKD. This CDR3 is CAVAGGANEQFF. In DNA form, the CDR3 reads TGTGCTGTAGCGGGAGGGGCCAATGAGCAGTTCTTC.